This T cell receptor beta chain comes out of a study of glioma-infiltrating T cells (TCRdb year 2016). About the full investigation: The low-grade gliomas were WHO grade II oligodendrogliomas or astrocytomas, while the glioblastomas were WHO grade IV tumors sampled at initial diagnosis rather than at recurrent diagnosis. Glioma patients received dexamethasone for six or fewer days before surgery. For blood libraries, the target was about 4.5- to 10-fold sequencing coverage of 1 million or so peripheral T cells. Sequencing of TCR alpha- and beta-chain repertoires was performed on glioma tissue, on non-neoplastic brain tissue, and on matched peripheral blood mononuclear cells. Three low-grade glioma patients, about eight primary glioblastoma patients and three non-glioma patients contributing non-neoplastic brain tissue were included in the paired cohort. To gauge divergence between tissue and blood T-cell populations, every tissue-infiltrating repertoire was compared against the peripheral blood repertoire from the same patient. Overall study outcomes, separate from this receptor: Very few CDR3 sequences were shared between tissue and blood, attributed to high CDR3 diversity and limited sampling. VJ-independent divergence between tissue and blood was lower than expected in non-neoplastic patients but higher than expected in all gliomas, particularly low-grade gliomas. Group comparisons rested on small numbers: three non-neoplastic, three low-grade glioma and roughly 8 glioblastoma patients. Patients with low tissue-blood divergence were marked by a signature set of shared blood CDR3 motifs, and that set was depleted in highly divergent patients.

Inclusive of the bounding cysteine and phenylalanine, the CDR3 is 14 residues long. Only the CDR3 region is kept as DNA, spanning 42 bases read in frame from base 1. V is cut back by 0 bases and J by 2 bases, with 3 bases in the junction unmatched. The germline V gene encodes CDR1 SQVTM and CDR2 ANQGSEA. Immediately after resection, surgical brain or tumor specimens were cryofrozen in liquid nitrogen, and peripheral blood cells were collected at the same time. The iRepertoire nested amplicon-rescue multiplex PCR (arm-PCR) platform was used to amplify TCR alpha and beta CDR3 regions from RNA. For one-step reverse transcription and amplification, roughly 85-400 ng of tissue mRNA or PBMC total RNA was used as input. Following bead purification, Illumina adapters were added by a secondary multiplex PCR, and the libraries were gel-purified between 200 and 400 bp. Internal 6-nucleotide barcodes were carried by the libraries and were used for demultiplexing. Sequencing of the libraries was done on an Illumina MiSeq using 2x220 or 2x250 nucleotide paired-end reads. Under the source paper's analysis protocol: Paired reads were merged using FLASH 1.2.11 and aligned with BWA-MEM to the GRCh37 human genome, and TRA and TRB reads were then extracted. An IMGT-derived reference of cassette sequences and CDR3 motifs, with pseudogenes included, was used for V and J assignment. Reads were translated in three frames, and productive CDR3s were defined as those with a C...FGXG motif and no stop codons. Unique combinations of V-J cassette pair and CDR3 amino acid sequence were defined as clonotypes. Filtering of reads was based on Hamming distance, with the threshold set by the sequence error rate of each sample in mapped regions. TCRdb ran its own pipeline on the public reads, namely fastp trimming at Q25 and MiXCR clone calling, and kept in-frame beta chains. CDR3 protein sequences are deduplicated, and each keeps its most common genes and DNA. The V and J calls and clone size are TCRdb's, not the authors'. For this sample there are roughly 350,000 distinct CDR3 sequences; roughly two fifths appear just once. The ten largest account for about 12% of the sample.

On this clonotype itself: Its recognized antigen is unknown. Base qualities are not at hand, and no much larger clone is one base apart.

Recombination connected TRBV29-1 to TRBJ2-7; the central 8 bases match TRBD2. This sequence was found in a human donor with low-grade glioma or glioblastoma, undergoing nonglioma brain surgery, or in good health (not recorded which). Sequenced material: glioma tissue, nonneoplastic brain tissue, or PBMCs (not recorded which). The nucleotide sequence reads TGCAGCGTTGAAGAGGAGCGGGAGACCTACGAGCAGTACTTC. Its coded protein is CSVEEERETYEQYF.